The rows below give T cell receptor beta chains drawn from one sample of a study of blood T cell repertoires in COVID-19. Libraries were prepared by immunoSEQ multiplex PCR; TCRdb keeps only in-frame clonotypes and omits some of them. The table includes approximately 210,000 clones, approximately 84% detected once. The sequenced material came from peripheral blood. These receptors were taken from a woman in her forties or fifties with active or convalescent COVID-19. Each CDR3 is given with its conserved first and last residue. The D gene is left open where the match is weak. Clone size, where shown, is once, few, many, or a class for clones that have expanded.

CASSKSGGAGETQYF,TGTGCCAGCTCAAAAAGCGGGGGGGCCGGAGAGACCCAGTACTTC,NA,TRBV18,TRBJ2-5,TRBD2
CASLMESQFSGYTF,TGTGCCAGCCTCATGGAGAGCCAGTTCAGTGGCTACACCTTC,NA,TRBV18,TRBJ1-2,NA
CASRPTFSGRRNEQFF,TGCGCCAGCAGGCCTACCTTTAGCGGGAGAAGAAATGAGCAGTTCTTC,few,TRBV4-1,TRBJ2-1,TRBD2
CASSPGGTLEGETQYF,TGTGCCAGCAGCCCAGGCGGGACTTTGGAGGGGGAGACCCAGTACTTC,NA,TRBV3-1/TRBV3-2,TRBJ2-5,NA
CAPPSHGTSREQYF,TGTGCTCCTCCTAGTCACGGGACTTCTAGGGAGCAGTACTTC,NA,TRBV19,TRBJ2-7,NA
CATSSDRGQPQHF,TGTGCCACCAGTAGTGACAGGGGTCAGCCCCAGCATTTT,few,TRBV24-1,TRBJ1-5,TRBD1
CASSTGGRPYEQYF,TGTGCCAGTAGTACAGGGGGGCGACCCTACGAGCAGTACTTC,once,TRBV19,TRBJ2-7,NA
CASSPRESGNTIYF,TGTGCCAGCAGCCCCCGAGAGTCTGGAAACACCATATATTTT,NA,TRBV7-9,TRBJ1-3,NA
CASSLEGGPAGELFF,TGTGCCAGCAGCTTAGAAGGGGGTCCCGCCGGGGAGCTGTTTTTT,NA,TRBV11-2,TRBJ2-2,NA
CASRKGLAGSSYNEQFF,TGCGCCAGCAGGAAGGGACTAGCGGGGAGCTCCTACAATGAGCAGTTCTTC,few,TRBV10-2,TRBJ2-1,TRBD2
CASREGQGYGYTF,TGCGCCAGCAGGGAAGGACAGGGCTACGGCTACACCTTC,once,TRBV5-1,TRBJ1-2,TRBD1
CASRRLAGGPVEQYF,TGTGCCAGCAGACGACTAGCGGGAGGGCCAGTCGAGCAGTACTTC,NA,TRBV6-6,TRBJ2-7,TRBD2
CASSLLTEQFF,TGTGCCAGCAGCTTGCTTACAGAACAGTTCTTC,NA,TRBV5-6,TRBJ2-1,NA
CSVSDRASNQPQHF,TGCAGCGTTTCGGACAGGGCAAGCAATCAGCCCCAGCATTTT,NA,TRBV29-1,TRBJ1-5,TRBD1
CASIGRQKNTEAFF,TGTGCCAGCATAGGGCGACAGAAGAACACTGAAGCTTTCTTT,NA,TRBV6-5,TRBJ1-1,NA
CASSWRGGTEAFF,TGTGCCAGCAGCTGGCGGGGGGGCACTGAAGCTTTCTTT,NA,TRBV11-3,TRBJ1-1,NA
CASRPDRGVSAFF,TGTGCCAGTAGACCGGACAGGGGAGTTTCAGCTTTCTTT,NA,TRBV19,TRBJ1-1,TRBD1
CASSSLAGIDEQYF,TGTGCCAGCAGCTCACTAGCGGGAATCGACGAGCAGTACTTC,NA,TRBV7-9,TRBJ2-7,TRBD2
CAIIEQEFSNQPQHF,TGTGCCATCATCGAGCAGGAATTTAGCAATCAGCCCCAGCATTTT,NA,TRBV10-3,TRBJ1-5,NA
CASSSTGTGSWNTIYF,TGTGCCAGCAGCTCCACCGGGACAGGGAGCTGGAACACCATATATTTT,NA,TRBV7-9,TRBJ1-3,TRBD1
CASSVVGGLSSGANVLTF,TGTGCCAGCAGCGTAGTGGGGGGACTAAGCTCTGGGGCCAACGTCCTGACTTTC,NA,TRBV9,TRBJ2-6,TRBD2
CASSPPAGPNTGELFF,TGTGCCAGCTCACCACCCGCAGGGCCCAACACCGGGGAGCTGTTTTTT,NA,TRBV18,TRBJ2-2,NA
CASSPGTPYYTF,TGTGCCAGCAGCCCCGGGACACCGTACTACACCTTC,NA,TRBV3-1/TRBV3-2,TRBJ1-2,NA
CAAGQREQYF,TGTGCCGCAGGACAGCGGGAGCAGTACTTC,few,TRBV28,TRBJ2-7,NA
CASGLSPPRGTEAFF,TGTGCTAGTGGTTTGTCCCCACCCAGGGGCACTGAAGCTTTCTTT,NA,TRBV12-5,TRBJ1-1,NA
CATSFTGGGTDTQYF,TGTGCCACCAGCTTCACAGGGGGAGGCACAGATACGCAGTATTTT,NA,TRBV15,TRBJ2-3,TRBD1
CASSDLRGGGYTF,TGCGCCAGCAGTGATTTACGGGGAGGTGGCTACACCTTC,NA,TRBV10-2,TRBJ1-2,NA
CASSRQAEAFF,TGTGCCTCGTCCCGGCAGGCTGAAGCTTTCTTT,NA,TRBV12-3/TRBV12-4,TRBJ1-1,NA
CASSSRGETDKLFF,TGTGCCAGCAGTTCCCGTGGGGAGACGGATAAACTGTTTTTT,once,TRBV6-5,TRBJ1-4,NA
CASSSGWQPQHF,TGTGCCAGCAGTTCCGGGTGGCAGCCCCAGCATTTT,NA,TRBV6-5,TRBJ1-5,NA
CASSLGGASADTQYF,TGCGCCAGCAGCTTAGGTGGGGCGTCTGCAGATACGCAGTATTTT,NA,TRBV5-1,TRBJ2-3,NA
CASSPSGGSYNEQFF,TGTGCCAGCAGCCCAAGCGGGGGCTCCTACAATGAGCAGTTCTTC,NA,TRBV5-5,TRBJ2-1,TRBD2
CASSRGTGGYEQYF,TGTGCCAGCAGCCGGGGGACAGGGGGCTACGAGCAGTACTTC,NA,TRBV9,TRBJ2-7,TRBD1
CASSPTVHNSPLHF,TGTGCCAGCAGCCCCACAGTTCATAATTCACCCCTCCACTTT,NA,TRBV5-4,TRBJ1-6,NA
CASRSTGTFPAFF,TGTGCCAGCAGGTCGACAGGGACGTTTCCAGCTTTCTTT,NA,TRBV12-3/TRBV12-4,TRBJ1-1,TRBD1
CASRGGNSGNTIYF,TGTGCCAGCAGGGGGGGGAACTCTGGAAACACCATATATTTT,few,TRBV2,TRBJ1-3,NA
CATSDSGGAPTEAFF,TGTGCCACCAGTGACTCAGGGGGCGCCCCCACTGAAGCTTTCTTT,NA,TRBV24-1,TRBJ1-1,TRBD1
CASGSDGGGEKLFF,TGTGCTAGTGGCTCTGATGGGGGGGGAGAAAAACTGTTTTTT,few,TRBV12-5,TRBJ1-4,NA
CASSPEGNQPQHF,TGTGCCAGCAGCCCGGAGGGAAATCAGCCCCAGCATTTT,NA,TRBV6-1,TRBJ1-5,NA
CASSEPHGRTQYF,TGCGCCAGCAGTGAGCCCCATGGTAGAACCCAGTACTTC,NA,TRBV10-1,TRBJ2-5,NA
CASRLSGGAHEQFF,TGTGCCAGCAGGCTTAGCGGGGGGGCCCATGAGCAGTTCTTC,NA,TRBV2,TRBJ2-1,TRBD2
CASSTGLADYNEQFF,TGTGCCAGCAGCACGGGACTAGCGGACTACAATGAGCAGTTCTTC,NA,TRBV7-9,TRBJ2-1,TRBD2
CASSMGGSQPQHF,TGTGCCAGTAGTATGGGAGGCTCTCAGCCCCAGCATTTT,NA,TRBV19,TRBJ1-5,NA
CASSFSGSPDTQYF,TGTGCCAGCAGCTTTAGCGGGTCCCCAGATACGCAGTATTTT,NA,TRBV11-2,TRBJ2-3,TRBD2
CASSQSPGTSVVEGQYF,TGTGCCAGCAGCCAGTCTCCCGGGACTAGCGTAGTCGAGGGGCAGTACTTC,NA,TRBV4-2,TRBJ2-7,TRBD2
CASSSGTASGNTIYF,TGCGCCAGCAGCTCCGGGACAGCCTCTGGAAACACCATATATTTT,NA,TRBV5-1,TRBJ1-3,TRBD1
CASSPGETQYF,TGTGCCAGCAGCCCGGGGGAGACCCAGTACTTC,NA,TRBV3-1/TRBV3-2,TRBJ2-5,NA
CASSAEPNTEAFF,TGTGCCAGTAGTGCCGAGCCCAACACTGAAGCTTTCTTT,NA,TRBV19,TRBJ1-1,NA
CASSSPSGGNEQFF,TGTGCCAGCAGCTCTCCCAGCGGTGGGAATGAGCAGTTCTTC,many,TRBV7-9,TRBJ2-1,NA
CASSTTGTGNLNEQFF,TGTGCCAGCAGCACTACCGGGACAGGGAATTTAAATGAGCAGTTCTTC,NA,TRBV5-4,TRBJ2-1,TRBD1
CASSSGGSGSGNTIYF,TGTGCCAGCAGCTCTGGGGGGTCGGGCTCTGGAAACACCATATATTTT,NA,TRBV5-4,TRBJ1-3,NA
CASSPSPGTSTDTQYF,TGTGCCAGCAGCCCCAGCCCGGGAACTAGCACAGATACGCAGTATTTT,few,TRBV11-2,TRBJ2-3,NA
CASSQGTVHTEAFF,TGTGCCAGCAGTCAGGGGACAGTCCACACTGAAGCTTTCTTT,NA,TRBV28,TRBJ1-1,TRBD1
CASSDRDSGYTF,TGTGCCAGCAGTGACCGGGACTCTGGCTACACCTTC,once,TRBV6-1,TRBJ1-2,NA
CASSSQGRNEQYF,TGCGCCAGCAGCTCCCAGGGTCGTAACGAGCAGTACTTC,NA,TRBV5-1,TRBJ2-7,NA
CASSLGQGNSGNTIYF,TGCGCCAGCAGCCTAGGACAGGGGAACTCTGGAAACACCATATATTTT,NA,TRBV5-1,TRBJ1-3,TRBD1
CASSEYGKSYTDTQYF,TGTGCCAGCAGTGAATACGGGAAAAGCTACACAGATACGCAGTATTTT,NA,TRBV25-1,TRBJ2-3,NA
CATSAPDRGELFF,TGTGCCACCAGTGCCCCAGATCGAGGGGAGCTGTTTTTT,NA,TRBV24-1,TRBJ2-2,NA
CASSQDHFVVGGKSPLHF,TGTGCCAGCAGCCAAGATCATTTCGTAGTCGGGGGAAAATCACCCCTCCACTTT,NA,TRBV14,TRBJ1-6,NA